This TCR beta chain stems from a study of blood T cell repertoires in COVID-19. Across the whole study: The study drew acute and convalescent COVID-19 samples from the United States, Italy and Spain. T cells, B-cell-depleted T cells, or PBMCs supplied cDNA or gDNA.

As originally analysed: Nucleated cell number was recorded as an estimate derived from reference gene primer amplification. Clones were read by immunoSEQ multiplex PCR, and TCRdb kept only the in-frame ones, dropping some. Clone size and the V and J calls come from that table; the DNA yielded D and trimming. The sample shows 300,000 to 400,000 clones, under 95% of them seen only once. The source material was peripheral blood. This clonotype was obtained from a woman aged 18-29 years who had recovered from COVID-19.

CDR3 nucleotide sequence: TGTGCCAGCAGCCGGACAGGGGGGGATCAGCCCCAGCATTTT. This encodes CASSRTGGDQPQHF. The chain joins TRBV7-2 to TRBJ1-5, with 10 positions matching TRBD1. This CDR3 is 14 amino acids long. J lost 5 bases, V lost 5 bases, and 3 bases had no gene match. The germline V gene has CDR1 SGHTA and CDR2 FQGNSA.